The 24 T cell receptor beta chains below were found in one sample sequenced in a study of cytomegalovirus exposure and HLA in healthy donors. This PCR relied on a set of 60 Vbeta primers and 13 Jbeta primers. Clones were sequenced by immunoSEQ multiplex PCR, and TCRdb holds only the in-frame ones, with some missing. The sample holds roughly 200,000 clones, approximately 80% seen once. Sequencing used PBMCs. The receptors shown here come from a boy aged 2 to 9 in good health and CMV-seronegative.

The CDR3 nucleotides are TGTGCCAGCAGCGGGGCGGGGGATAATTCACCCCTCCACTTT. This sequence encodes CASSGAGDNSPLHF. V usage is TRBV9 and J usage is TRBJ1-6; possibly TRBD1 for D (5 bases). The germline V gene has CDR1 SGDLS and CDR2 YYNGEE. V gave up 3 bases and J gave up 5 bases, with 9 bases separating them. There are 14 residues in the CDR3. The whole variable domain, filled in from reference TRBV9 and TRBJ1-6, reads DSGVTQTPKHLITATGQRVTLRCSPRSGDLSVYWYQQSLDQGLQFLIQYYNGEERAKGNILERFSAQQFPDLHSELNLSSLELGDSALYFCASSGAGDNSPLHFGNGTRLTVT.

This chain links TRBV5-6 with TRBJ1-1; 7 bases align to TRBD1. Germline V gene sequence: CDR1 SGHDT, CDR2 YYEEEE. J was trimmed by 9 bases and V by 4 bases; bases with no gene match: 9. The CDR3 has 13 amino acids. The CDR3 loop is CASSPTQGRQAFF. DNA for the CDR3: TGTGCCAGCAGCCCAACACAGGGGAGGCAAGCTTTCTTT.

The V call is TRBV6-6, the J call TRBJ1-3; possible D gene TRBD1, 6 bases. The length of the CDR3 is 12 residues. Trimming left V 10 bases short and J 7 bases short, with 14 bases between. Germline lookup yields CDR1 MNHNY and CDR2 SVGAGI (reference sequence). CDR3 loop: CATLQGGNTIYF. The DNA of the CDR3 is TGTGCCACACTACAGGGTGGCAACACCATATATTTT.

This clone was recorded only once. This chain links TRBV30 with TRBJ2-1; 7 nucleotides align to TRBD1. The CDR3 has 11 amino acids. After removal of 1 base from V and 16 bases from J, the junction contained 7 bases not matched to a gene. The V gene's germline CDR1 is GTSNPN and CDR2 SVGIG (reference sequence). This chain's CDR3 is CAWSEDRTRFF. For the CDR3, the DNA is TGTGCCTGGAGTGAGGACAGGACGCGATTCTTC.

V gene TRBV29-1 combines with J gene TRBJ1-1; the D gene is possibly TRBD1 (5 bases). This CDR3 region has 16 residues. Trimming shortened V by 1 base and J by 1 base, and 16 bases separated the two germline ends. From germline, CDR1 is SQVTM and CDR2 ANQGSEA. The CDR3 loop reads CSVEGVRGVGNTEAFF. CDR3 sequence (DNA): TGCAGCGTTGAAGGGGTTCGGGGGGTTGGGAACACTGAAGCTTTCTTT.

The rearrangement joins TRBV6-5 to TRBJ2-1, with 7 bases lining up with TRBD1. The CDR3 runs to 15 residues. Germline values: CDR1 MNHEY, CDR2 SVGAGI. The ends lost 2 bases at V and 8 bases at J; junction bases unmatched: 9. The CDR3 protein is CASSYLTTGADEQFF. DNA of the CDR3: TGTGCCAGCAGTTACCTCACCACAGGGGCAGATGAGCAGTTCTTC.

This chain uses TRBV5-1 with TRBJ2-7; D may be TRBD1 (6 bases). V lost 3 bases to trimming and J lost 3 bases, with 16 bases between them. CDR1 is SGHRS, CDR2 YFSETQ, per germline. This CDR3 has 15 amino acids. The CDR3 loop reads CASSSGPQGSYEQYF. In DNA, the CDR3 is TGCGCCAGCAGCTCGGGGCCCCAGGGGAGCTACGAGCAGTACTTC.

Written as DNA, the CDR3 is TGTGCCAGCTCACCATATGTCGGGGGTGAGACCCAGTACTTC. As protein: CASSPYVGGETQYF. The chain recombines TRBV18 with TRBJ2-5; D possibly corresponds to TRBD2 (6 bases). There are 14 residues in the CDR3. CDR1 is KGHSH and CDR2 is LQKENI in the germline V gene. V lost 2 bases, J lost 5 bases, and 12 bases lay in between.

Points on this clone: One end of the junction fails to match germline, which may point to a read error. The chain uses TRBV7-9 and TRBJ1-4, with D hard to call. CDR1 and CDR2 from the germline V gene are SEHNR and FQNEAQ (reference sequence). The CDR3 runs to 17 residues. The CDR3 nucleotides read TGTTCCAGCAGCTTATCCCCATTGGGCAGAACTAATGAAAAACTGTTTTTT. Residues: CSSSLSPLGRTNEKLFF.

The V gene is TRBV6-1, the J gene TRBJ2-7; 8 positions match TRBD1. The length of the CDR3 is 14 residues. V lost 8 bases, J lost 6 bases, and 12 bases stayed unmatched. From germline, CDR1 is MNHNS and CDR2 SASEGT. CDR3 coding DNA: TGTGCCAGCGGAGTCAACAGGGGGGTGTTCGAGCAGTACTTC. This gives the protein CASGVNRGVFEQYF.

This clone is labeled as medium-sized. In nucleotides, the CDR3 is TGTGCCAGCAGTGGGACAGTCGACTATGGCTACACCTTC. Translated: CASSGTVDYGYTF. This sequence joins TRBV2 and TRBJ1-2, with D possibly matching TRBD1 (6 bases). The germline CDR1 and CDR2 sequences are SNHLY and FYNNEI. This CDR3 has 13 residues. V was cut by 4 bases and J by 3 bases, with 9 bases left in between.

The chain links TRBV29-1 to TRBJ2-5, with D possibly TRBD2 on 6 matching bases. Germline V gene sequence: CDR1 SQVTM, CDR2 ANQGSEA. V lost 6 bases, J lost 2 bases, and 13 bases lay in between. The CDR3 spans 13 residues. The CDR3 reads CSVGGTSQETQYF. CDR3 sequence (DNA): TGCAGCGTCGGAGGGACTTCTCAAGAGACCCAGTACTTC.

This chain uses TRBV21-1 with TRBJ2-5; the table gives TRBD1 as D, unverified against the DNA. TRBV21-1 is given as a pseudogene. This CDR3 comprises 18 residues. CDR3 sequence (DNA): TGTGCCAGCAGCAAAGAGCCCTTCAGGACAGTCCGGCAGGAGACCCAGTACTTC. This encodes CASSKEPFRTVRQETQYF.

The CDR3, as DNA: TGTGCCAGCAGCCTCGGGACTAGCGGGGGGGCGCACAATGAGCAGTTCTTC. This sequence encodes CASSLGTSGGAHNEQFF. The genes are TRBV13 and TRBJ2-1, with 16 bases identical to TRBD2. This CDR3 is built from 17 residues. The V gene's germline CDR1 is PRHDT and CDR2 FYEKMQ (reference sequence). V shed 5 bases, J shed 5 bases, and the junction held 6 bases outside the gene matches.

V and J are TRBV27 and TRBJ2-2; 7 bases are shared with TRBD2. This CDR3 comprises 14 residues. V shed 6 bases, J shed 2 bases, and the junction held 3 bases outside the gene matches. Germline V gene lookup returns CDR1 MNHEY and CDR2 SMNVEV (reference sequence). CDR3 in amino acids: CASRKRGNTGELFF. DNA of the CDR3: TGTGCCAGCAGGAAGCGGGGTAACACCGGGGAGCTGTTTTTT.

The CDR3 DNA reads as TGTGCCATCAGCGATACAGGGGTTCGTGGCTACACCTTC. This translates into CAISDTGVRGYTF. This chain joins TRBV10-3 and TRBJ1-2, with TRBD1 matching over 7 bases. The CDR3 has 13 residues. The V gene's germline CDR1 is ENHRY and CDR2 SYGVKD. After removal of 6 bases from V and 7 bases from J, the junction contained 8 bases not matched to a gene.

The chain has TRBV9 and TRBJ1-4; D is undetermined. The length of the CDR3 is 14 residues. Germline V gene sequence: CDR1 SGDLS, CDR2 YYNGEE. Trimming left V 4 bases short and J 8 bases short, with 15 bases between. CDR3 sequence reads: CASSPRAGREKLFF. CDR3 nucleotides: TGTGCCAGCAGCCCAAGGGCGGGTAGAGAAAAACTGTTTTTT.

The chain recombines TRBV5-1 with TRBJ2-5, with D possibly being TRBD2 (6 bases). The J call may be in error: the DNA end matches TRBJ2-7 better. The germline CDR1 and CDR2 sequences are SGHRS and YFSETQ. The length of the CDR3 is 13 residues. Here the CDR3 reads CASSFLGSYEQYF. Here the CDR3 DNA reads TGCGCCAGCAGCTTTCTCGGGAGCTACGAGCAGTACTTC.

As for this clone: This CDR3 is missing its conserved last phenylalanine or tryptophan, likely due to a read error. The V call is TRBV15, the J call TRBJ1-2, with D hard to call. The CDR3 contains 13 residues. V lost 0 bases to trimming and J lost 3 bases, with 5 bases between them. Germline V gene lookup returns CDR1 LNHNV and CDR2 YYDKDF (reference sequence). DNA of the CDR3: TGTGCCACCAGCAGAGATCTGCACTATGGCTACACCCTC. Its protein is CATSRDLHYGYTL.

This clone was seen a few times. Different DNA sequences within this sample yield the same CDR3. V usage is TRBV19 and J usage is TRBJ2-7, with D perhaps matching TRBD2 (6 bases). Trimming shortened V by 4 bases and J by 5 bases, and 9 bases separated the two germline ends. Germline CDR1 and CDR2: LNHDA and SQIVND (reference sequence). The CDR3 runs to 12 residues. The CDR3 loop is CASSSGTHEQYF. Written as DNA, the CDR3 is TGTGCCAGTAGTAGCGGGACCCACGAGCAGTACTTC.

The chain is built from TRBV12-5 and TRBJ2-6; no reliable D call. There are 19 residues in the CDR3. The germline gives CDR1 LGHNT, CDR2 FRNRAP. The V and J ends lost 0 bases and 1 base respectively, with 16 bases between them. The CDR3 nucleotides are TGTGCTAGTGGTTTGGTAGAGGTCTCCCTAAAATCTGGGGCCAACGTCCTGACTTTC. Encoded protein: CASGLVEVSLKSGANVLTF.

V gene TRBV2 combines with J gene TRBJ2-1, with 11 bases that match TRBD1. The CDR3 is 16 amino acids. Germline loops: CDR1 SNHLY, CDR2 FYNNEI. Trimming removed 6 bases from V and 7 bases from J; junction bases left unmatched: 11. The CDR3 region has the DNA TGTGCCAGCAGCCAATCGGGACAGGGGGTAAGGAATGAGCAGTTCTTC. Translation: CASSQSGQGVRNEQFF. Drawing the rest from reference TRBV2 and TRBJ2-1, the complete variable domain is EPEVTQTPSHQVTQMGQEVILRCVPISNHLYFYWYRQILGQKVEFLVSFYNNEISEKSEIFDDQFSVERPDGSNFTLKIRSTKLEDSAMYFCASSQSGQGVRNEQFFGPGTRLTVL.

The chain couples TRBV15 to TRBJ2-5; D not certain. The CDR3 has 13 residues. Germline assignment: CDR1 LNHNV and CDR2 YYDKDF (reference sequence). V was trimmed by 5 bases and J by 0 bases, leaving 7 bases between them. The CDR3 loop reads CATSGQYQETQYF. The CDR3 DNA reads TGTGCCACCAGCGGGCAGTACCAAGAGACCCAGTACTTC.

Only one count was recorded for this clone. Germline and junction disagree at one end, which may indicate a read error. This chain joins TRBV7-7 and TRBJ2-1, with D possibly TRBD1 on 5 matching bases. This CDR3 is built from 15 residues. Germline CDR1 and CDR2: SSHAT and FNYEAQ (reference sequence). The CDR3, as DNA: TGTGCTAGCAGCTTAGATCCCAGGGTAGGCAATGAGCAGTTCTTC. Its protein is CASSLDPRVGNEQFF.